These 3 T cell receptor beta chains were sequenced from one sample in a study of cytomegalovirus exposure and HLA in healthy donors. With 60 Vbeta and 13 Jbeta primers, the PCR was carried out. Generated by immunoSEQ multiplex PCR, the TCRdb table keeps only in-frame clones and is missing some. The sample totals 150,000 to 200,000 clones. The material sequenced was PBMCs. The source of these receptors is a woman in her sixties or seventies in good health and CMV-seronegative.

The CDR3 DNA sequence: TGTGCCAGCAGCCGAAAGGGGGGGGATCGAGATAAAGCTTTCTTT. It is translated as CASSRKGGDRDKAFF. The rearrangement joins TRBV7-9 to TRBJ1-1, with TRBD1 as a possible D gene (6 bases). V lost 5 bases and J lost 9, with 22 bases in between. Germline assignment: CDR1 SEHNR and CDR2 FQNEAQ (reference sequence). This CDR3 contains 15 residues.

A word on this clone: Relative to the germline gene, one junction end is altered; a read error may explain this. The chain has TRBV7-3 and TRBJ1-3, with unresolved D. The germline gives CDR1 SGHTA, CDR2 FQGTGA. The CDR3 loop spans 13 amino acids. CDR3 protein: CASSTTKGSTIYF. The CDR3 DNA reads as TGTGCCAGCAGCACAACTAAAGGAAGCACCATATATTTT. Supplemented by reference TRBV7-3 and TRBJ1-3, the full variable domain reads GAGVSQTPSNKVTEKGKYVELRCDPISGHTALYWYRQSLGQGPEFLIYFQGTGAADDSGLPNDRFFAVRPEGSVSTLKIQRTERGDSAVYLCASSTTKGSTIYFGEGSWLTVV.

This chain uses TRBV2 with TRBJ1-2; TRBD1 is a possible D gene (6 bases). With 8 bases removed from V and 6 bases from J, the gap between germline ends came to 10 bases. The CDR3 is made up of 11 amino acids. CDR1 is SNHLY, CDR2 FYNNEI, per germline. CDR3 in DNA: TGTGCCAGCCAGGGGCTGCATGGCTACACCTTC. This gives the protein CASQGLHGYTF.